This T cell receptor beta chain derives from a study of cytomegalovirus exposure and HLA in healthy donors. Study results and limitations: A later analysis associated 16,951 TCR beta sequences with HLA alleles at a 0.05 false discovery rate. Excluded: some indistinguishable V segments such as TRBV6-2 and TRBV6-3. Presence/absence results assume similar sequencing depth per donor, which may not hold. The classifier, whose performance was assessed in both the original and validation cohorts, reportedly diagnosed cytomegalovirus status with high specificity and sensitivity.

The CDR3 covers 15 residues. Per the germline V gene, CDR1 is MDHEN and CDR2 is SYDVKM. V was pared by 5 bases and J by 0 bases, with 2 bases of the junction left unmatched. PCR employed 60 Vbeta and 13 Jbeta primers. TCRdb keeps only in-frame clones here, not all; method: immunoSEQ multiplex PCR. The sample has 150,000 to 200,000 clones; roughly 73% are singletons. This clone showed up just once. The antigen remains unidentified. The sample taken for sequencing was PBMCs. The rearrangement uses TRBV28 and TRBJ1-4; 8 bases map to TRBD1. The receptor's source is a woman under 40 in good health and CMV-seronegative. CDR3 nucleotides: TGTGCCAGCAGTGTGACAGGGGCAACTAATGAAAAACTGTTTTTT. Its translation: CASSVTGATNEKLFF.